These T cell receptor beta chains were read from a single sample in a study of vaccination and CD4 T cells after COVID-19. Their specific antigens are unknown. TCRdb independently ran MiXCR on the PCR reads; one entry per CDR3 protein. Counted here are about 21,000 distinct CDR3 sequences, over 40% occurring once; the ten biggest clones make up 4.6%. What was sequenced was CD4+ T cells from blood, cultured in vitro. These TCRs come from a human donor who had recovered from COVID-19. Both conserved end residues are part of each CDR3. Fields, in order: J gene, D gene, V gene, clone size, CDR3 DNA, CDR3 protein. A D gene is named only where the DNA matches it firmly. Rows may omit the clone size; those that give it use once, few, many or a size class.

TRBJ1-2	-	TRBV6-5	-	TGTGCCAGCAGTTCTCCGGGACATCCTAACTATGGCTACACCTTC	CASSSPGHPNYGYTF
TRBJ1-5	-	TRBV2	-	TGTGCCAGCAGTGCCGACAGTGCTAATAGCAATCAGCCCCAGCATTTT	CASSADSANSNQPQHF
TRBJ2-2	-	TRBV24-1	few	TGTGCCACCAGTGATTTAATAGGCCAGGCGAACACCGGGGAGCTGTTTTTT	CATSDLIGQANTGELFF
TRBJ1-1	-	TRBV19	-	TGTGCCAGTCACCAAGGCCCGGGGGCCGGCACTGAAGCTTTCTTT	CASHQGPGAGTEAFF
TRBJ2-5	TRBD2	TRBV10-1	-	TGCGCCAGCAGTGGAAGAGCGGGAGGAGGGGGAGAGACCCAGTACTTC	CASSGRAGGGGETQYF
TRBJ2-2	TRBD1	TRBV29-1	-	TGCAGCGCCCGGGACAGGGGGTTCCCGGAGCTGTTTTTT	CSARDRGFPELFF
TRBJ1-6	-	TRBV9	-	TGTGCCAGCAGCGTAAGTCAGAATAATTCACCCCTCCACTTT	CASSVSQNNSPLHF
TRBJ2-3	TRBD2	TRBV15	-	TGTGCCACCATAGGTCTTGGGACTAGCGGAAGTCGAAGTAGCACAGATACGCAGTATTTT	CATIGLGTSGSRSSTDTQYF
TRBJ1-6	-	TRBV6-1	-	TGTGCCAGCAGTGGGGGGGGGATCCGGCCACCCCTCCACTTT	CASSGGGIRPPLHF
TRBJ2-7	-	TRBV20-1	-	TGCAGTGCTAGAGATGACTACCATTACGAGCAGTACTTC	CSARDDYHYEQYF
TRBJ2-6	TRBD2	TRBV7-8	-	TGTGCCAGCAGCTTAGCGCGGGAGTACTCTGGGGCCAACGTCCTGACTTTC	CASSLAREYSGANVLTF
TRBJ2-3	TRBD2	TRBV12-3/TRBV12-4	-	TGTGCCAGCAGGTCGGGACTAGCGGGGGGCACAGATACGCAGTATTTT	CASRSGLAGGTDTQYF
TRBJ1-6	-	TRBV4-3	few	TGCGCCAGCAGCCAAGTTCCGCAGACTGAGGCGGATTCACCCCTCCACTTT	CASSQVPQTEADSPLHF
TRBJ1-6	-	TRBV20-1	few	TGCAGTGCTAGTAGGGGGGACCTGGATAATTCACCCCTCCACTTT	CSASRGDLDNSPLHF
TRBJ1-5	-	TRBV2	-	TGTGCCAGCAGTGAAGCCCGGACCAGCAATCAGCCCCAGCATTTT	CASSEARTSNQPQHF
TRBJ1-2	TRBD1	TRBV7-9	few	TGTGCCAGCAGCCCCCAGGGGGCTGGTGGCTACACCTTC	CASSPQGAGGYTF
TRBJ1-1	-	TRBV19	-	TGTGCCAGTAGGGGCGTCAGGGGTGTCACTGAAGCTTTCTTT	CASRGVRGVTEAFF
TRBJ2-2	TRBD2	TRBV28	few	TGTGCCACCTCGACTAGCGGGAGCACCGGGGAGCTGTTTTTT	CATSTSGSTGELFF
TRBJ1-2	-	TRBV14	-	TGTGCCAGCAGCCCCGGCAGGGACTATGGCTACACCTTC	CASSPGRDYGYTF
TRBJ2-5	-	TRBV6-1	few	TGTGCCAGCAGGAGACAAGAGACCCAGTACTTC	CASRRQETQYF
TRBJ2-7	-	TRBV19	-	TGTGCCAGTAGTCCCCGTCAGGGCCCCTACGAGCAGTACTTC	CASSPRQGPYEQYF
TRBJ1-5	-	TRBV10-1	few	TGCGCCAGCAGGTCCAGGACGGGGGGCAGACTTTATAGCAATCAGCCCCAGCATTTT	CASRSRTGGRLYSNQPQHF
TRBJ2-7	TRBD1	TRBV6-1	-	TGTGCCAGCAGCCCGTCGGGAGACAGGGGCTCTTACGAGCAGTACTTC	CASSPSGDRGSYEQYF
TRBJ2-5	TRBD2	TRBV11-2	once	TGTGCCAGCAGCGACCTAGCGGGGGGGCGGGAGACCCAGTACTTC	CASSDLAGGRETQYF
TRBJ2-7	TRBD2	TRBV5-1	-	TGCGCCAGCAGCAAAGGGACTAGCAGCGACGAGCAGTACTTC	CASSKGTSSDEQYF
TRBJ2-1	-	TRBV6-1	few	TGTGCCAGCAGGGGCCAAAATTCGGGTGAGCAGTTCTTC	CASRGQNSGEQFF
TRBJ1-1	TRBD1	TRBV7-2	few	TGTGCCAGCAGTTACACAGGGGTCACTGAAGCTTTCTTT	CASSYTGVTEAFF
TRBJ1-2	-	TRBV12-3/TRBV12-4	-	TGTGCCAGCAGTTTGGCCGCTGGGGCGGGTTATGGCTACACCTTC	CASSLAAGAGYGYTF
TRBJ2-1	TRBD1	TRBV19	-	TGTGCCAGTAGCGAGGCCCCCGACAGGGGGGGATATGAGCAGTTCTTC	CASSEAPDRGGYEQFF
TRBJ2-3	TRBD2	TRBV20-1	-	TGCAGTGCCGAGACTAGCGGGGGCACAGATACGCAGTATTTT	CSAETSGGTDTQYF
TRBJ2-1	TRBD2	TRBV24-1	-	TGTGCCACCAGTGGGACTAGCGGGAGGGGCTCCTACAATGAGCAGTTCTTC	CATSGTSGRGSYNEQFF
TRBJ2-1	-	TRBV10-3	-	TGTGCCAGCATTAGGGGATCCACTTCAGCAGCGCGGACGGGTGGTGAGCAGTTCTTC	CASIRGSTSAARTGGEQFF
TRBJ1-1	-	TRBV7-6	few	TGTGCCAGCAGCTTACGGGGGGCGAGCACTGAAGCTTTCTTT	CASSLRGASTEAFF
TRBJ2-3	TRBD2	TRBV7-2	few	TGTGCCAGCAGCTTGCGGGAGGGGGATACGCAGTATTTT	CASSLREGDTQYF
TRBJ1-2	-	TRBV24-1	-	TGTGCCACCAGTGATCCGACAGGCCGCTACACCTTC	CATSDPTGRYTF
TRBJ2-3	TRBD1	TRBV6-1	-	TGTGCCAGCTGCCGGGACAGGGGGCAGGATACGCAGTATTTT	CASCRDRGQDTQYF
TRBJ1-2	-	TRBV6-5	-	TGTGCCAGCAGTTACTCGGCAGGAGGCCTATATGGCTACACCTTC	CASSYSAGGLYGYTF
TRBJ1-5	-	TRBV4-3	-	TGCGCCAGCAGCCAAGATTCAGCAGGACGTAGCAATCAGCCCCAGCATTTT	CASSQDSAGRSNQPQHF
TRBJ2-1	TRBD1	TRBV19	-	TGTGCCAGTGGGACAGGGCGAGGGGAGCAGTTCTTC	CASGTGRGEQFF
TRBJ2-3	-	TRBV6-2/TRBV6-3	-	TGTGCCAGCAGTTCTACAAAAGGGGGCACAGATACGCAGTATTTT	CASSSTKGGTDTQYF
TRBJ2-2	TRBD2	TRBV2	-	TGTGCCAGCAGTGACGGGACTAGTTTCCCCGGGGAGCTGTTTTTT	CASSDGTSFPGELFF
TRBJ1-6	-	TRBV28	few	TGTGCCAGCAGCCTGACTGGGGAAGGTTCACCCCTCCACTTT	CASSLTGEGSPLHF
TRBJ1-5	-	TRBV12-3/TRBV12-4	once	TGTGCCAGCAGTTGGGGGAGGGGGAATCGGCCCCAGCATTTT	CASSWGRGNRPQHF
TRBJ2-5	-	TRBV7-2	-	TGTGCCAGCAGCTTAGTTAGGGACACTGAGACCCAGTACTTC	CASSLVRDTETQYF
TRBJ1-5	-	TRBV6-2/TRBV6-3	-	TGTGCCAGCAGTTACTCGAGTACAGGGAAGAATCAGCCCCAGCATTTT	CASSYSSTGKNQPQHF
TRBJ2-7	TRBD2	TRBV12-3/TRBV12-4	-	TGTGCCAGCGGACTACTAGCGGGAGTAGGCGAGCAGTACTTC	CASGLLAGVGEQYF
TRBJ1-1	-	TRBV30	few	TGTGCCTGGAGTTACCGAGGCACGAACACTGAAGCTTTCTTT	CAWSYRGTNTEAFF
TRBJ2-1	TRBD2	TRBV7-9	-	TGTGCCAGCAGCTTCCCGACTAGCGGGGGGCACAATGAGCAGTTCTTC	CASSFPTSGGHNEQFF
TRBJ1-6	-	TRBV5-4	-	TGTGCCAGCAGCTCTACCAATTCACCCCTCCACTTT	CASSSTNSPLHF
TRBJ2-1	TRBD2	TRBV7-3	-	TGTGCCAGCAGCTTAAACGGACTAGCGGGTTCTAGCTCCTACAATGAGCAGTTCTTC	CASSLNGLAGSSSYNEQFF
TRBJ2-1	TRBD2	TRBV6-2/TRBV6-3	-	TGTGCCACCCGAGCGGGGGGGTCCTACAATGAGCAGTTCTTC	CATRAGGSYNEQFF
TRBJ1-2	-	TRBV24-1	-	TGTGCCACCAGTGAGTATTTAAAATCACACCGCTATGGCTACACCTTC	CATSEYLKSHRYGYTF
TRBJ1-2	-	TRBV6-1	few	TGTGCCAGCAAAGGAGGAATAAGGAACTATGGCTACACCTTC	CASKGGIRNYGYTF
TRBJ1-6	TRBD1	TRBV7-2	few	TGTGCCAGCAGCCCGCGGACAGGCTGGGACGATTCACCCCTCCACTTT	CASSPRTGWDDSPLHF